The present TCR beta chain was sequenced within a study of post-analysis software for immune sequencing data. Findings of the study overall: Higher frequency in patients than in controls was seen for about five TRBV segments, with TRBV5-6, TRBV5-1 and TRBV20-1 among them. Same-batch preparations were strongly co-clustered by F measure.

This clonotype was seen repeatedly, ten times or more. The antigen remains undetermined. Prepared TCR beta cDNA libraries contained unique molecular identifiers. T cells numbering roughly 0.85 to 10 million gave rise to 400,000 to 550,000 cDNA molecules. MiXCR was run by TCRdb on the PCR reads, yielding one entry per CDR3 protein. The sample has roughly 430,000 distinct CDR3 sequences; 30% to 40% are singletons. The CDR3 extends over 15 amino acids. Trimming removed 4 bases from V and 5 bases from J; junction bases left unmatched: 5. Germline assignment: CDR1 MDHEN and CDR2 SYDVKM. The chain is built from TRBV28 and TRBJ1-4; TRBD1 aligns across 9 bases. This sequence originates from a girl under 10 years old with multiple sclerosis. The specimen sequenced was blood. CDR3 nucleotides: TGTGCCAGCAGTTCCCCCGGGACAGGGAATGAAAAACTGTTTTTT. Translating it yields CASSSPGTGNEKLFF.